This TCR beta chain was captured by sequencing in a study of CD8 T cells in Susac syndrome. V lost 6 bases and J lost 0; bases outside the gene matches: 8. This CDR3 has 15 amino acids. CDR1 PRHDT and CDR2 FYEKMQ come from the germline V gene (reference sequence). The RNA input was roughly 0.5 to 1 ug, and it was reverse transcribed with random hexamers. With immunoSEQ multiplex PCR, TCR beta CDR3 was amplified across 54 Vbeta and 13 Jbeta. TCRdb analysed the immunoSEQ multiplex PCR reads with MiXCR anew, one entry per CDR3 protein. This table has more than 200,000 distinct CDR3 sequences, about 90% appearing once. The T cells that were sequenced for TCR beta were CD8+ and CD4+ cells from blood. TEMRA cells were FACS-enriched and CD8+ and CD4+ T cells negatively isolated.

This clonotype was sampled from a human donor with multiple sclerosis. The V call is TRBV13, the J call TRBJ2-7, with 7 bases aligning to TRBD1. The sample comprised CD8+ T cells from PBMCs. DNA of the CDR3: TGTGCCAGCAGTGACCGGGACAGTATCTCCTACGAGCAGTACTTC. Translated: CASSDRDSISYEQYF.